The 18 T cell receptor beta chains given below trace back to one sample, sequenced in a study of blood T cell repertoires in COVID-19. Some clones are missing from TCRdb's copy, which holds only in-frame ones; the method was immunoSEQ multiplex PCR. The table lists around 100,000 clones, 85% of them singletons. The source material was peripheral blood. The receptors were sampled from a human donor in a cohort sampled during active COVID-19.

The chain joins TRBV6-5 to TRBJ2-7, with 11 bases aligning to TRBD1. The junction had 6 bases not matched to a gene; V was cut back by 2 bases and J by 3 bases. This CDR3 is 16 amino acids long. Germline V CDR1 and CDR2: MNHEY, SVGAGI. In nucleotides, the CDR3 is TGTGCCAGCAGTTACCCCGGAGGGACAGGGGGCTACGAGCAGTACTTC. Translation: CASSYPGGTGGYEQYF.

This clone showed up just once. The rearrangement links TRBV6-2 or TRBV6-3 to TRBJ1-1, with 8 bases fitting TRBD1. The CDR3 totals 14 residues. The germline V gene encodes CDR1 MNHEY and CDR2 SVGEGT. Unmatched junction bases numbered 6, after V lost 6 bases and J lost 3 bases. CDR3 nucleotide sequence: TGTGCCAGCAGCAGCAGGGGGCAGCACACTGAAGCTTTCTTT. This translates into CASSSRGQHTEAFF.

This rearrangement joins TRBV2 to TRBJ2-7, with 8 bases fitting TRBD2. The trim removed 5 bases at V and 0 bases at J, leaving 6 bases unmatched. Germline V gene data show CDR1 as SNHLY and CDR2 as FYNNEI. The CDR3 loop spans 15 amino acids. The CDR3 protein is CASSYQRGSSYEQYF. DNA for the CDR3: TGTGCCAGCAGTTATCAGCGGGGGTCCTCCTACGAGCAGTACTTC.

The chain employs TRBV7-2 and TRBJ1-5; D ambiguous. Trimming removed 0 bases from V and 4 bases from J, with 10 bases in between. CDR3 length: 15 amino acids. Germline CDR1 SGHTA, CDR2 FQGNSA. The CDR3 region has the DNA TGTGCCAGCAGCTTAGCGTTGGGCGGGAATCAGCCCCAGCATTTT. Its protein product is CASSLALGGNQPQHF.

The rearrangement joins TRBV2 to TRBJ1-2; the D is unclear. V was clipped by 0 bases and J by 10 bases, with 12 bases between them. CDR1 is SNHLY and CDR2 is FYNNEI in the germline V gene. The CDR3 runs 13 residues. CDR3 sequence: CASSEALGIDYTF. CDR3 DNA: TGTGCCAGCAGTGAAGCGCTCGGTATTGACTACACCTTC.

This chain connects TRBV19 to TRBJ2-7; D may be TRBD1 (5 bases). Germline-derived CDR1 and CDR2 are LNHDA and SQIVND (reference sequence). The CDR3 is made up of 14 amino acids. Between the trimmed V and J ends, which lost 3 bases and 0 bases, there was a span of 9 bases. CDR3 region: CASSIQGFSYEQYF. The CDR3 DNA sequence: TGTGCCAGTAGTATCCAGGGTTTCTCCTACGAGCAGTACTTC.

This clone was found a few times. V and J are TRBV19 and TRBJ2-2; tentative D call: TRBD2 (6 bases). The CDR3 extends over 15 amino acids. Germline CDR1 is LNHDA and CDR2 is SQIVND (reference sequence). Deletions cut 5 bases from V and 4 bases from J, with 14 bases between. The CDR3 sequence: CASSSSAGLTGELFF. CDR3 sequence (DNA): TGTGCCAGTAGTTCATCGGCGGGGCTCACCGGGGAGCTGTTTTTT.

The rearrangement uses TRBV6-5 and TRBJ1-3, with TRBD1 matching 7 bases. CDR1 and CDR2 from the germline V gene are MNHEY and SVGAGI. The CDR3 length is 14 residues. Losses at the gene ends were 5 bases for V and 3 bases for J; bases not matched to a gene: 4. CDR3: CASSTGEVGNTIYF. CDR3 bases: TGTGCCAGCAGTACAGGGGAAGTTGGAAACACCATATATTTT.

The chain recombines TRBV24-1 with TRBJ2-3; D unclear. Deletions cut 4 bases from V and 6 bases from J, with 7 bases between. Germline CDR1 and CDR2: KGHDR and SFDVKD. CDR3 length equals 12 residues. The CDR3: CATSDPEDTQYF. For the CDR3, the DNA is TGTGCCACCAGTGACCCCGAGGATACGCAGTATTTT.

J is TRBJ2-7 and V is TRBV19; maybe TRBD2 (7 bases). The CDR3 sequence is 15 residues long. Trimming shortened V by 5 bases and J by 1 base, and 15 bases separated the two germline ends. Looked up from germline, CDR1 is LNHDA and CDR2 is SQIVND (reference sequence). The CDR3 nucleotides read TGTGCCAGTAGTTACGCGGGGGCAGCTTCCTACGAGCAGTACTTC. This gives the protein CASSYAGAASYEQYF.

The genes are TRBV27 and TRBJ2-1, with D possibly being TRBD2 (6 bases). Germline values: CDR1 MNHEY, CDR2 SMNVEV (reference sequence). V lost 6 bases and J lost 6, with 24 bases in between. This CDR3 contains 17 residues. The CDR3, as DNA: TGTGCCAGCAGAAACCGCGCCTTAGGAGTGGGGGGCAATGAGCAGTTCTTC. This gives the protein CASRNRALGVGGNEQFF.

The DNA for the CDR3 is TGTGCCTGGAGTTCTCTAGCGGGGGGTACGGATACGCAGTATTTT. This gives the protein CAWSSLAGGTDTQYF. This chain uses TRBV30 with TRBJ2-3; 11 nucleotides align to TRBD2. Trimming at V came to 2 bases and at J to 6 bases, leaving 7 bases not matched to a gene. There are 15 residues in the CDR3. The V gene's germline CDR1 is GTSNPN and CDR2 SVGIG (reference sequence).

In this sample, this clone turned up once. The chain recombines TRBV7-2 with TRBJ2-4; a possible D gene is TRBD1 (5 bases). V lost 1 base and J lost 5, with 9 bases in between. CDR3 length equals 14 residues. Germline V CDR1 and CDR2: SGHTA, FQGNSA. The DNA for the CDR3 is TGTGCCAGCAGCTTAGACAGGCTGGAAAACATTCAGTACTTC. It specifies CASSLDRLENIQYF. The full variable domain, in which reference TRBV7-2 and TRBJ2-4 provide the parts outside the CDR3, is GAGVSQSPSNKVTEKGKDVELRCDPISGHTALYWYRQSLGQGLEFLIYFQGNSAPDKSGLPSDRFSAERTGGSVSTLTIQRTQQEDSAVYLCASSLDRLENIQYFGAGTRLSVL.

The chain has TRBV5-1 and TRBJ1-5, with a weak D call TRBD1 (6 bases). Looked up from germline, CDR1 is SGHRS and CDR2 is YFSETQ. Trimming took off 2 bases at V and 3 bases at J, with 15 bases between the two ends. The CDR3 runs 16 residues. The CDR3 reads CASSFGTKGDNQPQHF. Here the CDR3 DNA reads TGCGCCAGCAGCTTTGGGACAAAAGGGGACAATCAGCCCCAGCATTTT.

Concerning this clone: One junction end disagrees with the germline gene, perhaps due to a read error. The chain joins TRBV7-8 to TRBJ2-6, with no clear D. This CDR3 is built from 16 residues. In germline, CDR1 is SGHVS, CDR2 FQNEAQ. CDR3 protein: CASSPTSNPGANVLTF. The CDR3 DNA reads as TGTGCCAGCAGCCCCACAAGTAACCCTGGTGCCAACGTCCTGACTTTC.

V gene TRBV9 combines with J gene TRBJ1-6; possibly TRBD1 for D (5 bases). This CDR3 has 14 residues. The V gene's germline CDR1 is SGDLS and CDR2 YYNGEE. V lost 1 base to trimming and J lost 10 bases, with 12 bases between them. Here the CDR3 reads CASSVKEGRSPLHF. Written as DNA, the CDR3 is TGTGCCAGCAGCGTAAAGGAGGGGAGGTCACCCCTCCACTTT.

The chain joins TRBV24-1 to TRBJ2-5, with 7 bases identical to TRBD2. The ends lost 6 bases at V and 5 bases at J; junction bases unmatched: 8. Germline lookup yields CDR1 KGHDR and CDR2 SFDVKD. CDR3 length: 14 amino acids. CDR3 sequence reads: CATSRTGGEETQYF. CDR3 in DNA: TGTGCCACCAGTCGAACGGGAGGAGAGGAGACCCAGTACTTC.

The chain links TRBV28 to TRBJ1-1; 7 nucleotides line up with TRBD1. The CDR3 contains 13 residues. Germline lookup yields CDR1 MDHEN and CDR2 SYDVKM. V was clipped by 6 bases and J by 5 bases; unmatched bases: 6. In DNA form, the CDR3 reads TGTGCCAGCAGACAGGGGATTCGGACTGAAGCTTTCTTT. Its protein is CASRQGIRTEAFF.